Below, 21 T cell receptor beta chains from the same sample are listed, as sequenced in a study of cytomegalovirus exposure and HLA in healthy donors. Researchers ran the PCR with 60 Vbeta and 13 Jbeta primers. The repertoire was sequenced with immunoSEQ multiplex PCR; TCRdb's copy has only in-frame clones and lacks some. The profile shows 220,000 or so clones, 80% to 85% of them singletons. Sequencing input: PBMCs. Receptors originate from a woman in her thirties or forties in good health and CMV-seronegative.

The table lists this clone with a few counts. Other DNA sequences in the same sample also yield this CDR3. V and J are TRBV18 and TRBJ2-5; D ambiguous. Germline values: CDR1 KGHSH, CDR2 LQKENI. The CDR3 is 13 residues long. With 2 bases removed from V and 1 base from J, the gap between germline ends came to 5 bases. The CDR3 protein is CASSPNSQETQYF. CDR3 nucleotides: TGTGCCAGCTCACCAAACAGCCAAGAGACCCAGTACTTC.

For the CDR3, the DNA is TGTGCCAGCAGCTTAGCGGTTAGTAACCTCTATGGCTACACCTTC. This codes for CASSLAVSNLYGYTF. The chain has TRBV7-8 and TRBJ1-2; no reliable D call. Trimming pared 0 bases from V and 4 bases from J, leaving 12 bases between. The CDR3 spans 15 residues. Germline loops: CDR1 SGHVS, CDR2 FQNEAQ. Full variable domain (missing parts from reference TRBV7-8 and TRBJ1-2): GAGVSQSPRYKVAKRGQDVALRCDPISGHVSLFWYQQALGQGPEFLTYFQNEAQLDKSGLPSDRFFAERPEGSVSTLKIQRTQQEDSAVYLCASSLAVSNLYGYTFGSGTRLTVV.

CDR3 nucleotides: TGTGCCAGCAGGTTGCAGACAGTGAATCAGCCCCAGCATTTT. It yields the protein CASRLQTVNQPQHF. This chain connects TRBV28 to TRBJ1-5, with D possibly TRBD1 on 5 matching bases. Trimming pared 6 bases from V and 4 bases from J, leaving 13 bases between. The germline V gene has CDR1 MDHEN and CDR2 SYDVKM. The CDR3 totals 14 residues.

V gene TRBV19 combines with J gene TRBJ1-1, with a weak D call TRBD1 (6 bases). Germline loops: CDR1 LNHDA, CDR2 SQIVND (reference sequence). V shed 5 bases and J shed 2 bases, with 12 bases lying between them. The CDR3 consists of 14 residues. CDR3 coding DNA: TGTGCCAGTAGTCCAGGGGCCTCAAACACTGAAGCTTTCTTT. The encoded protein is CASSPGASNTEAFF.

This chain connects TRBV27 to TRBJ2-7, with D possibly being TRBD1 (6 bases). The germline V and J ends were trimmed by 4 bases and 3 bases, with 19 bases remaining between them. The CDR3 contains 16 residues. Germline V lookup: CDR1 MNHEY, CDR2 SMNVEV (reference sequence). CDR3 region: CASSSVTGNDLYEQYF. In nucleotides, the CDR3 is TGTGCCAGCAGTTCCGTCACAGGGAACGACCTCTACGAGCAGTACTTC.

V usage is TRBV29-1 and J usage is TRBJ2-6; possibly TRBD2 for D (6 bases). This CDR3 has 14 residues. Germline CDR1 SQVTM, CDR2 ANQGSEA. V shed 3 bases and J shed 1 base, with 7 bases lying between them. In DNA form, the CDR3 reads TGCAGCGTTGAGGGGGGATCTGGGGCCAACGTCCTGACTTTC. This gives the protein CSVEGGSGANVLTF.

The V gene is TRBV18, the J gene TRBJ2-3, with 9 bases matching TRBD2. Trimming took 5 bases from V and 6 from J; bases not matched to a gene: 9. Germline V gene lookup returns CDR1 KGHSH and CDR2 LQKENI. This CDR3 region has 15 residues. Here the CDR3 reads CASSKVAGAGDTQYF. The DNA for the CDR3 is TGTGCCAGCTCAAAAGTAGCGGGAGCCGGGGATACGCAGTATTTT.

This rearrangement joins TRBV27 to TRBJ1-6; 11 nucleotides line up with TRBD1. The CDR3 has 13 residues. The trim removed 6 bases at V and 13 bases at J, leaving 5 bases unmatched. CDR1 MNHEY and CDR2 SMNVEV come from the germline V gene (reference sequence). In DNA form, the CDR3 reads TGTGCCAGCAGCGGACAGGGGGCGAGGCCCCTCCACTTT. It encodes CASSGQGARPLHF.

The table lists this clone with a few counts. The gene calls are TRBV6-5 and TRBJ1-1; no firm D call. Germline V gene data show CDR1 as MNHEY and CDR2 as SVGAGI. With 7 bases removed from V and 1 base from J, the gap between germline ends came to 10 bases. The CDR3 has 13 amino acids. CDR3 sequence: CASNFAKNTEAFF. CDR3 nucleotide sequence: TGTGCCAGCAATTTCGCGAAGAACACTGAAGCTTTCTTT.

The chain has TRBV6-1 and TRBJ2-5; the D gene is possibly TRBD1 (6 bases). Looked up from germline, CDR1 is MNHNS and CDR2 is SASEGT. The CDR3 extends over 16 amino acids. Trimming shortened V by 4 bases and J by 5 bases, and 20 bases separated the two germline ends. The CDR3 region is CASSGETGPGPETQYF. The CDR3, as DNA: TGTGCCAGCAGTGGTGAGACAGGACCGGGCCCGGAGACCCAGTACTTC.

V and J are TRBV2 and TRBJ2-1; 7 bases align to TRBD1. Germline V gene data show CDR1 as SNHLY and CDR2 as FYNNEI. J was trimmed by 0 bases and V by 6 bases; bases with no gene match: 11. CDR3 length: 17 residues. The DNA for the CDR3 is TGTGCCAGCAGAAGAAGCACAGGGGTCCTCTCCTACAATGAGCAGTTCTTC. It encodes CASRRSTGVLSYNEQFF. Complete variable domain (other parts from reference TRBV2 and TRBJ2-1): EPEVTQTPSHQVTQMGQEVILRCVPISNHLYFYWYRQILGQKVEFLVSFYNNEISEKSEIFDDQFSVERPDGSNFTLKIRSTKLEDSAMYFCASRRSTGVLSYNEQFFGPGTRLTVL.

The chain has TRBV18 and TRBJ1-1; no clear D gene. Deletions cut 3 bases from V and 4 bases from J, with 12 bases between. The CDR3 has 14 residues. Germline V CDR1 and CDR2: KGHSH, LQKENI. CDR3 sequence: CASSPTRAATEAFF. CDR3 nucleotide sequence: TGTGCCAGCTCACCGACGAGGGCAGCCACTGAAGCTTTCTTT.

This clone was picked up a small number of times. J is TRBJ2-2 and V is TRBV27; tentative D call: TRBD2 (5 bases). Per germline, CDR1 MNHEY and CDR2 SMNVEV (reference sequence). The CDR3 sequence is 16 residues long. The V gene lost 2 bases and the J gene lost 3 bases, with 13 bases spanning the gap. CDR3 in amino acids: CASSLDGLAYTGELFF. For the CDR3, the DNA is TGTGCCAGCAGTTTAGATGGGCTAGCCTACACCGGGGAGCTGTTTTTT.

The genes are TRBV5-1 and TRBJ2-1; 11 nucleotides match TRBD2. Germline V lookup: CDR1 SGHRS, CDR2 YFSETQ. The V and J ends lost 4 bases and 7 bases, in that order; junction bases with no gene match: 10. The length of the CDR3 is 16 residues. The CDR3 sequence is CASSQGLAVGRNEQFF. The CDR3 DNA is TGCGCCAGCAGCCAGGGACTAGCGGTTGGGAGGAATGAGCAGTTCTTC.

The chain links TRBV5-1 to TRBJ2-3, with 7 bases fitting TRBD2. V dropped 4 bases and J dropped 4; count of bases not matched to a gene: 3. There are 13 residues in the CDR3. The germline CDR1 and CDR2 sequences are SGHRS and YFSETQ. The CDR3 spells CASSAGVPDTQYF. Here the CDR3 DNA reads TGCGCCAGCAGCGCGGGAGTCCCAGATACGCAGTATTTT. The variable domain in full, completed from reference TRBV5-1 and TRBJ2-3, reads KAGVTQTPRYLIKTRGQQVTLSCSPISGHRSVSWYQQTPGQGLQFLFEYFSETQRNKGNFPGRFSGRQFSNSRSEMNVSTLELGDSALYLCASSAGVPDTQYFGPGTRLTVL.

The chain uses TRBV2 and TRBJ2-3; 8 nucleotides align to TRBD2. This CDR3 is 13 amino acids long. CDR1 is SNHLY and CDR2 is FYNNEI in the germline V gene. The junction had 8 bases not matched to a gene; V was cut back by 11 bases and J by 4 bases. CDR3 sequence (DNA): TGTGCCGGGACTAGGTATTTGTCAGATACGCAGTATTTT. Encoded protein: CAGTRYLSDTQYF.

The V gene is TRBV6-1, the J gene TRBJ2-5; no clear D gene. In germline, CDR1 is MNHNS, CDR2 SASEGT. Trimming shortened V by 7 bases and J by 1 base, and 7 bases separated the two germline ends. The CDR3 length is 12 residues. The CDR3 protein is CASKQIQETQYF. The CDR3 bases are TGTGCCAGCAAACAAATCCAAGAGACCCAGTACTTC.

The rearrangement joins TRBV10-2 to TRBJ2-7; D gene ambiguous. Germline lookup yields CDR1 WSHSY and CDR2 SAAADI. V gave up 2 bases and J gave up 2 bases, with 7 bases separating them. This CDR3 contains 13 residues. The CDR3, as DNA: TGCGCCAGCAGTGAGGAGGAGACCTACGAGCAGTACTTC. This gives the protein CASSEEETYEQYF.

The chain couples TRBV6-5 to TRBJ2-7; 7 bases agree with TRBD1. J was trimmed by 4 bases and V by 6 bases; bases with no gene match: 6. The CDR3 has 13 residues. Germline assignment: CDR1 MNHEY and CDR2 SVGAGI. The CDR3 DNA sequence: TGTGCCAGCAGACGGGACAGCCGATACGAGCAGTACTTC. Its protein is CASRRDSRYEQYF.

This clone was counted between two and nine times. V is TRBV6-6 and J is TRBJ1-1; 7 nucleotides match TRBD1. Trimming at V came to 7 bases and at J to 11 bases, leaving 16 bases not matched to a gene. Germline V lookup: CDR1 MNHNY, CDR2 SVGAGI (reference sequence). The CDR3 totals 14 residues. Here the CDR3 reads CASTKPGTAPDAFF. As DNA, the CDR3 is TGTGCCAGCACCAAACCGGGGACAGCACCAGACGCTTTCTTT.

This chain uses TRBV7-9 with TRBJ2-1; D is unclear. The V gene's germline CDR1 is SEHNR and CDR2 FQNEAQ (reference sequence). The CDR3 contains 13 residues. V was cut by 1 base and J by 4 bases, with 5 bases left in between. For the CDR3, the DNA is TGTGCCAGCAGCTTAGTTCCGTACAATGAGCAGTTCTTC. This gives the protein CASSLVPYNEQFF.